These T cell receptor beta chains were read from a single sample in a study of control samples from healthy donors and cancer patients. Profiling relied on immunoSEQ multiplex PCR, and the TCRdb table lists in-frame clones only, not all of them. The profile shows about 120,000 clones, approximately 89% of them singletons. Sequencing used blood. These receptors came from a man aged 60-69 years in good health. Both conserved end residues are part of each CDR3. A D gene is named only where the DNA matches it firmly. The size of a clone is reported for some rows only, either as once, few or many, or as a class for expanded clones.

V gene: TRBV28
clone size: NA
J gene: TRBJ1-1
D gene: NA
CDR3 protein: CAISDSPNTEAFF
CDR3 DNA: TGTGCCATCAGTGACAGTCCGAACACTGAAGCTTTCTTT

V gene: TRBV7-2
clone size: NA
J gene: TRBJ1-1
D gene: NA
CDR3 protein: CASSYRREGTEAFF
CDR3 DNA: TGTGCCAGCAGCTACCGTAGGGAGGGCACTGAAGCTTTCTTT

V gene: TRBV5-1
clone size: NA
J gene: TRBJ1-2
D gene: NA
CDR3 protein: CASSLAGEDYGYTF
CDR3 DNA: TGCGCCAGCAGCTTGGCGGGGGAAGACTATGGCTACACCTTC

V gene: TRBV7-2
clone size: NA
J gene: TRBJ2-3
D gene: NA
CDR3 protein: CASSFGDGDTQYF
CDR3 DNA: TGTGCCAGCAGCTTCGGGGACGGAGATACGCAGTATTTT

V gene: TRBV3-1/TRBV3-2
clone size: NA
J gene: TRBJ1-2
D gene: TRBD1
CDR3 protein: CASSQRGQGEDGYTF
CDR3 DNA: TGTGCCAGCAGCCAGAGGGGACAGGGGGAGGATGGCTACACCTTC

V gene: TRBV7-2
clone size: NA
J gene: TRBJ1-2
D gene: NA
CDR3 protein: CASSLAGKDYGYTF
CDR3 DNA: TGTGCCAGCAGCTTAGCCGGGAAAGACTATGGCTACACCTTC

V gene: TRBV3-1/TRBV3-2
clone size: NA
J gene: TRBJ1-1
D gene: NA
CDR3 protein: CASSQPGGEAFF
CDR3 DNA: TGTGCCAGCAGCCAACCGGGGGGTGAAGCTTTCTTT

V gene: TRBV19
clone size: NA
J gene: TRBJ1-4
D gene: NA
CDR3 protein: CASSGGSGQLNEKLFF
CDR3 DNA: TGTGCCAGTAGTGGAGGCTCTGGACAGCTTAATGAAAAACTGTTTTTT

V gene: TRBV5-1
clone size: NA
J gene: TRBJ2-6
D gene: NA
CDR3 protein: CASSSRAPMGSGANVLTF
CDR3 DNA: TGCGCCAGCAGCTCCCGGGCCCCAATGGGCTCTGGGGCCAACGTCCTGACTTTC

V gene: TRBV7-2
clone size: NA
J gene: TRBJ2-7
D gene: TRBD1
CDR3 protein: CASSNDRAYEQYF
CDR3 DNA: TGTGCCAGCAGCAATGACAGGGCCTACGAGCAGTACTTC

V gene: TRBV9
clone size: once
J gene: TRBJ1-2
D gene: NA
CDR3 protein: CASEGQTLGGYTF
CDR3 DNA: TGTGCCAGCGAAGGCCAGACCCTGGGGGGCTACACCTTC

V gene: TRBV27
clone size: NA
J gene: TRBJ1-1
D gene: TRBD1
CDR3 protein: CASSWPGGTEAFF
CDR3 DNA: TGTGCCAGCAGTTGGCCAGGGGGAACTGAAGCTTTCTTT

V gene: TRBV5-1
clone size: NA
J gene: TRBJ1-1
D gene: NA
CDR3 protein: CASSLGYKNTEAFF
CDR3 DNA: TGCGCCAGCAGCTTAGGATATAAGAACACTGAAGCTTTCTTT

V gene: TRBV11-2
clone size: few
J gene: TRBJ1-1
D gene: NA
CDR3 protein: CASSLVRRGTEAFF
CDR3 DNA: TGTGCCAGCAGCTTAGTCCGGCGGGGCACTGAAGCTTTCTTT

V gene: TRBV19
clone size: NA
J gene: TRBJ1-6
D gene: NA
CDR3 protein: CASSITFVSISPLHF
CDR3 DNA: TGTGCCAGTAGTATTACGTTTGTTTCTATTTCACCCCTCCACTTT

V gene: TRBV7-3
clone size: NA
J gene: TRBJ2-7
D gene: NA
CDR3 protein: CASSPGAHTTYEQYF
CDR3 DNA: TGTGCCAGCAGCCCTGGGGCCCACACAACCTACGAGCAGTACTTC

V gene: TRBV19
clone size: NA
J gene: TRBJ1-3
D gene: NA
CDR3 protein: CASKASASPGLSGNTIYF
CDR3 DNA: TGTGCCTCTAAAGCATCGGCGTCCCCGGGGCTCTCTGGAAACACCATATATTTT

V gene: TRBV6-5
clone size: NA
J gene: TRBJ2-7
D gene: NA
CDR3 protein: CASSPDTGLIHEQYF
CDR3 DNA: TGTGCCAGCAGTCCAGATACAGGGTTGATCCACGAGCAGTACTTC

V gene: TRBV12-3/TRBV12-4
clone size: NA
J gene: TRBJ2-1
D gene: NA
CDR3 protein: CASSFSYSNEQFF
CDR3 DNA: TGTGCCAGCAGTTTTTCCTATTCCAATGAGCAGTTCTTC

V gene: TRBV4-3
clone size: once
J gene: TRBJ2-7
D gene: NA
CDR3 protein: CASSQDFRPPFIEQYF
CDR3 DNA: TGCGCCAGCAGCCAAGATTTCCGTCCCCCCTTTATTGAGCAGTACTTC

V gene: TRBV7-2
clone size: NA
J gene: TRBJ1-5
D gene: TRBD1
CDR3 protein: CASSPFGTGGPQPQHF
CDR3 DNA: TGTGCCAGCAGCCCTTTCGGGACAGGGGGTCCTCAGCCCCAGCATTTT

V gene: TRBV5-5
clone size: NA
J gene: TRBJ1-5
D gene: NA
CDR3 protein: CASSSYNQPQHF
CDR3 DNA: TGTGCCAGCAGCTCTTACAATCAGCCCCAGCATTTT

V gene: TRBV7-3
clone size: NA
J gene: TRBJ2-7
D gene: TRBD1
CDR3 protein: CASSLMGQGAGNEQYF
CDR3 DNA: TGTGCCAGCAGCTTAATGGGACAGGGGGCAGGAAACGAGCAGTACTTC

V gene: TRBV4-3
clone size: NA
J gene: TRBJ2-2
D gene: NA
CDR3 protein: CASSQDWGGRGELFF
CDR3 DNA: TGCGCCAGCAGCCAAGATTGGGGGGGCAGGGGGGAGCTGTTTTTT

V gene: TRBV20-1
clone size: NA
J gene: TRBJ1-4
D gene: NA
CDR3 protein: CSARDKKLFF
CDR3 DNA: TGCAGTGCTAGAGACAAAAAACTGTTTTTT

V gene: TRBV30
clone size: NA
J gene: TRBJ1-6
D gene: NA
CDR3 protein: CAWSVGAFPPLHF
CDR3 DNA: TGTGCCTGGAGTGTAGGTGCCTTCCCCCCCCTCCACTTT

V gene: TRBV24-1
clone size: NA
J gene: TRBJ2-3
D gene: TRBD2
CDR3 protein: CATSSGGASRGTDTQYF
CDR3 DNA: TGTGCCACCTCGAGCGGGGGGGCCTCCAGGGGCACAGATACGCAGTATTTT

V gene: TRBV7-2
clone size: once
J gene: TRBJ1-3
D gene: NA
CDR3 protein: CASSGGGFSGNTIYF
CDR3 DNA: TGTGCCAGCAGCGGAGGGGGTTTTTCTGGAAACACCATATATTTT

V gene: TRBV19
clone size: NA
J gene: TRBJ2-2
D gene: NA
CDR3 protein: CASSIRDRTGELFF
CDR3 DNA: TGTGCCAGTAGTATCCGGGACCGCACCGGGGAGCTGTTTTTT

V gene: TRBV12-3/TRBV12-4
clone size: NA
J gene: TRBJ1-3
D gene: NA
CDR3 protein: CASRPRNRDTIYF
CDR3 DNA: TGTGCCAGCAGGCCACGAAACAGGGACACCATATATTTT

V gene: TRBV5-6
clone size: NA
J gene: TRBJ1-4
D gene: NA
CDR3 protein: CASSLAGAGVNEKLFF
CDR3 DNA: TGTGCCAGCAGCTTGGCCGGGGCCGGGGTTAATGAAAAACTGTTTTTT

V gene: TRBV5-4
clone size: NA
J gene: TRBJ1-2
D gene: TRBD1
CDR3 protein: CASSLGGTGYGYTF
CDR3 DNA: TGTGCCAGCAGCTTGGGCGGGACAGGCTATGGCTACACCTTC

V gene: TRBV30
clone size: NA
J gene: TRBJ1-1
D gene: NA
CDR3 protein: CAWSVSGLSVRAFF
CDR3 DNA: TGTGCCTGGAGTGTCTCAGGGTTATCGGTTCGAGCTTTCTTT

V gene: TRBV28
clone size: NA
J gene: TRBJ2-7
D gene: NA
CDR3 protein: CASSLFNYEQYF
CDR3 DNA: TGTGCCAGCAGTTTGTTCAACTACGAGCAGTACTTC

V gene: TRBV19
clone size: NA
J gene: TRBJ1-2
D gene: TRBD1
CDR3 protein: CASSLDREQRGYTF
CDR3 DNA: TGTGCCAGTAGCCTCGACAGGGAGCAGCGTGGCTACACCTTC

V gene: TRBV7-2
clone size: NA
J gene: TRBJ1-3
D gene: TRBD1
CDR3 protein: CASSQQGTGNTIYF
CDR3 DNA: TGTGCCAGCAGCCAACAGGGGACTGGAAACACCATATATTTT

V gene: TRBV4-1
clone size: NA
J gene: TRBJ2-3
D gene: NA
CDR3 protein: CASSQDASGSTDTQYF
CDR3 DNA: TGCGCCAGCAGCCAAGATGCCAGCGGCTCCACAGATACGCAGTATTTT

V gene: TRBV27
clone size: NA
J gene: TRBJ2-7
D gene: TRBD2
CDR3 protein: CASSSIAGGSYEQYF
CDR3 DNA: TGTGCCAGCAGTTCCATTGCGGGGGGTTCCTACGAGCAGTACTTC

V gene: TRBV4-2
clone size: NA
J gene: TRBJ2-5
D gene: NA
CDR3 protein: CASSQDLGRGETQYF
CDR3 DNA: TGTGCCAGCAGCCAAGATCTGGGAAGGGGGGAGACCCAGTACTTC

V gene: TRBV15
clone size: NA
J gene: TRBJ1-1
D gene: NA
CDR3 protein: CATSIGGGRNTEAFF
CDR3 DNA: TGTGCCACCAGCATAGGGGGGGGTCGGAACACTGAAGCTTTCTTT

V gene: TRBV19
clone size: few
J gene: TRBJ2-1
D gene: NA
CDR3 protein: CASNQGGYEQFF
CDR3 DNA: TGTGCCAGTAACCAGGGGGGATATGAGCAGTTCTTC

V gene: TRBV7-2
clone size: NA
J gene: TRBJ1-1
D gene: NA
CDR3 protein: CASSPRWGTGTEAFF
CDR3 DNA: TGTGCCAGCAGCCCTAGGTGGGGAACGGGCACTGAAGCTTTCTTT

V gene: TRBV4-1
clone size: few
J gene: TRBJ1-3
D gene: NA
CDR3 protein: CASSQYPGQSGNTIYF
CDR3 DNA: TGCGCCAGCAGCCAGTATCCTGGACAGTCTGGAAACACCATATATTTT

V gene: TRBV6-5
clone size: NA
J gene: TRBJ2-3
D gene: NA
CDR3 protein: CASSYSEGGVEDTQYF
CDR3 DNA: TGTGCCAGCAGTTACTCGGAGGGGGGGGTTGAGGATACGCAGTATTTT

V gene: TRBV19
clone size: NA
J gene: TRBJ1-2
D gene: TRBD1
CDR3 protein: CASGQGNYGYTF
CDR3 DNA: TGTGCCAGCGGACAGGGAAACTATGGCTACACCTTC

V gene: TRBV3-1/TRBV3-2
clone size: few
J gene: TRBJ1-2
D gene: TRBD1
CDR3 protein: CASSQFERTGDNGYTF
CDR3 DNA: TGTGCCAGCAGCCAGTTTGAGAGGACAGGGGATAATGGCTACACCTTC

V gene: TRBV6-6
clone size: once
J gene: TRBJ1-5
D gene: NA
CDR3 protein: CASSLGHSNQPQHF
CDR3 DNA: TGTGCCAGCAGTTTAGGACATTCCAATCAGCCCCAGCATTTT

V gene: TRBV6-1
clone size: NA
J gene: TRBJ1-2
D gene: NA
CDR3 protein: CASSEMAVGGGYTF
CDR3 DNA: TGTGCCAGCAGTGAAATGGCGGTAGGCGGTGGCTACACCTTC

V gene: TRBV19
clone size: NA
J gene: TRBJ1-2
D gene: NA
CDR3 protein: CASSTGRYGYTF
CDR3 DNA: TGTGCCAGTAGTACGGGGCGCTATGGCTACACCTTC

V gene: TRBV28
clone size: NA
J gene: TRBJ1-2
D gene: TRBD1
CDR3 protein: CASSRDRVGYGYTF
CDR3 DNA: TGTGCCAGCAGCCGCGACAGGGTTGGCTATGGCTACACCTTC